This T cell receptor beta chain appears in the sequencing data of a study of cytomegalovirus exposure and HLA in healthy donors. The V gene's germline CDR1 is SGHRS and CDR2 YFSETQ. V gave up 7 bases and J gave up 5 bases, with 21 bases separating them. The CDR3 has 15 amino acids. Points on this clone: Its antigen is unknown.

Study-level points and caveats: Some highly shared sequence variants likely arose as a pipeline artifact.

Both 60 Vbeta primers and 13 Jbeta primers went into the PCR. Sequencing was performed with immunoSEQ multiplex PCR; in TCRdb, only in-frame clones are kept and a portion is missing. Seen here are about 98,000 clones, around four fifths observed once, and the top ten hold 2.5% to 3%. The sequencing sample was made of PBMCs. This chain links TRBV5-1 with TRBJ2-5, with D possibly TRBD1 on 6 matching bases. The receptor comes from a middle-aged man in good health and CMV-seronegative. CDR3 sequence reads: CASHQGQGFEETQYF. The CDR3 DNA sequence: TGCGCCAGCCACCAGGGGCAGGGGTTCGAGGAGACCCAGTACTTC.